Below, 10 T cell receptor beta chains from the same sample are listed, as sequenced in a study of cytomegalovirus exposure and HLA in healthy donors. Researchers ran the PCR with 60 Vbeta and 13 Jbeta primers. Sequencing used immunoSEQ multiplex PCR; TCRdb keeps in-frame clones, though not all of them. This table has 150,000 to 180,000 clones, approximately 72% appearing once. The sequenced sample was PBMCs. The source of these receptors is a man aged 18 to 35 in good health and CMV-seronegative.

The V gene is TRBV2, the J gene TRBJ1-6, with 7 bases lining up with TRBD1. V lost 5 bases to trimming and J lost 0 bases; unmatched junction nucleotides: 7. The CDR3 loop spans 17 amino acids. Looked up from germline, CDR1 is SNHLY and CDR2 is FYNNEI. The CDR3 loop is CASSIRPGGSYNSPLHF. The CDR3 DNA sequence: TGTGCCAGCAGTATACGTCCAGGGGGCTCCTATAATTCACCCCTCCACTTT.

This sequence joins TRBV6-5 and TRBJ2-7, with 12 nucleotides matching TRBD1. V shed 2 bases, J shed 4 bases, and the junction held 6 bases outside the gene matches. The CDR3 runs 16 residues. CDR1 is MNHEY and CDR2 is SVGAGI in the germline V gene. The CDR3 nucleotides are TGTGCCAGCAGTTACCTACCGGGACAGGGGGCGTACGAGCAGTACTTC. It yields the protein CASSYLPGQGAYEQYF.

The V gene is TRBV2, the J gene TRBJ2-7; 9 bases match TRBD1. Germline V gene data show CDR1 as SNHLY and CDR2 as FYNNEI. The CDR3 sequence is 14 residues long. The V segment lost 8 bases and the J segment 3 bases; nucleotides outside the gene matches: 8. The CDR3 nucleotides are TGTGCCAGCGGGGCCCTGGGACAGGGCTACGAGCAGTACTTC. This encodes CASGALGQGYEQYF.

The chain recombines TRBV18 with TRBJ2-5; D may be TRBD1 (6 bases). This CDR3 spans 13 amino acids. The ends were cut back, 5 bases at V and 2 bases at J, with 9 bases in the middle. Germline lookup yields CDR1 KGHSH and CDR2 LQKENI. The CDR3 DNA follows: TGTGCCAGCTCAGCGGACAGACAAGAGACCCAGTACTTC. Encoded protein: CASSADRQETQYF.

This clone has only one observation. The chain joins TRBV28 to TRBJ2-1, with 7 nucleotides matching TRBD2. The germline V gene encodes CDR1 MDHEN and CDR2 SYDVKM. V dropped 1 base and J dropped 0; count of bases not matched to a gene: 3. This CDR3 contains 16 residues. CDR3: CASSLYGGSSYNEQFF. DNA of the CDR3: TGTGCCAGCAGTTTATATGGCGGGAGCTCCTACAATGAGCAGTTCTTC. The full variable domain, rest sourced from reference TRBV28 and TRBJ2-1, is DVKVTQSSRYLVKRTGEKVFLECVQDMDHENMFWYRQDPGLGLRLIYFSYDVKMKEKGDIPEGYSVSREKKERFSLILESASTNQTSMYLCASSLYGGSSYNEQFFGPGTRLTVL.

This chain connects TRBV6-5 to TRBJ2-3; D possibly corresponds to TRBD2 (5 bases). V was trimmed by 2 bases and J by 1 base, leaving 10 bases between them. The CDR3 runs 15 residues. Germline values: CDR1 MNHEY, CDR2 SVGAGI. Written as DNA, the CDR3 is TGTGCCAGCAGTTACCGAGGGCGGGGCACAGATACGCAGTATTTT. Translating it yields CASSYRGRGTDTQYF.

This clone showed up just a few times. J is TRBJ1-5 and V is TRBV5-5; no reliable D call. Trimming cost V 0 bases and J 5 bases, with 12 bases left between them. This CDR3 has 15 residues. The germline V gene encodes CDR1 SGHKS and CDR2 YYEKEE (reference sequence). The CDR3 coding sequence is TGTGCCAGCAGCTTGGTTGCGGGTATCGATCAGCCCCAGCATTTT. It is translated as CASSLVAGIDQPQHF.

The rearrangement joins TRBV6-5 to TRBJ1-3; unclear D gene. The CDR3 extends over 14 amino acids. CDR1 and CDR2 from the germline V gene are MNHEY and SVGAGI. V lost 8 bases and J lost 4, with 15 bases in between. CDR3 nucleotides: TGTGCCAGCGAGCCACCCGGAGGAGGAAACACCATATATTTT. Translating gives CASEPPGGGNTIYF.

The chain combines TRBV15 with TRBJ1-4; D possibly corresponds to TRBD1 (6 bases). V lost 0 bases and J 0 bases, leaving 11 bases between the germline ends. The germline gives CDR1 LNHNV, CDR2 YYDKDF (reference sequence). The CDR3 sequence is 17 residues long. In DNA, the CDR3 is TGTGCCACCAGCAGAGACAGGGAGGGGGCAACTAATGAAAAACTGTTTTTT. Translating it yields CATSRDREGATNEKLFF.

A note on this clone: The junction departs from germline at one end; a sequencing error may be responsible. The genes are TRBV7-9 and TRBJ2-5, with D hard to call. CDR3 size: 14 residues. CDR1 is SEHNR and CDR2 is FQNEAQ in the germline V gene (reference sequence). The CDR3 bases are TGTTCCAGCAGCTCCCCCCCGGAGCAAGAGACCCAGTACTTC. Amino acids: CSSSSPPEQETQYF.